This paragraph covers one T cell receptor (beta chain) sequence. Its antigen is still unknown. The entry originates in a study of Ad26.COV2.S vaccination and SARS-CoV-2 variants. Background on the study: Doses of Ad26.COV2.S were injected into muscle once or twice, 56 days apart.

Study-wide results and limits: Among vaccine recipients, spike-specific TCR breadth exceeded that of placebo recipients. After vaccination, substantial breadth of spike-specific CD8+ and CD4+ responses was reported.

CDR3 size: 17 residues. The V end was cut by 5 bases, the J end by 4 bases, with 23 bases between. The germline V gene encodes CDR1 SEHNR and CDR2 FQNEAQ (reference sequence). The table came from immunoSEQ multiplex PCR; TCRdb's copy has only in-frame clones and leaves some out. The data show about 350,000 clones, around 88% seen once. The sample's treatment: roughly 20 received Ad26.COV2.S at low or high dose, single or two shots; about 5 received placebo; per-sample allocation not given. Sampling happened 63 days after the first vaccine or placebo injection. An Ad26 vector expressing Wuhan-strain SARS-CoV-2 spike constituted the vaccine.

The chain carries TRBV7-9 and TRBJ2-5; tentative D call: TRBD1 (5 bases). This receptor was taken from a person between 18 and 65 years old who received the Ad26.COV2.S COVID-19 vaccine or a placebo. Sequences were derived from peripheral blood, sampled in a trial of Ad26.COV2.S vaccine versus placebo. The chain's CDR3 is CASSTKPLRTLRETQYF. Written as DNA, the CDR3 is TGTGCCAGCAGCACGAAACCGCTCCGGACACTCCGAGAGACCCAGTACTTC. The whole variable domain, filled in from reference TRBV7-9 and TRBJ2-5, reads DTGVSQNPRHKITKRGQNVTFRCDPISEHNRLYWYRQTLGQGPEFLTYFQNEAQLEKSRLLSDRFSAERPKGSFSTLEIQRTEQGDSAMYLCASSTKPLRTLRETQYFGPGTRLLVL.